The 26 T cell receptor beta chains listed next were all sequenced from one sample in a study of T cells in Graves' hyperthyroidism and ophthalmopathy. Amplification of TCR beta CDR3 regions was performed using RNA transcripts as template. The primer set for the first-round RT-PCR of the TCR CDR3 was HTBI. MiXCR, run by TCRdb on the multiplex PCR reads, gives a single entry per CDR3 protein. The sample comprises 490,000 or so distinct CDR3 sequences, 15% to 20% of which are singletons, and 25% to 30% rests with the top ten. The source material was blood. These receptors were taken from a woman in her twenties or thirties with Graves' ophthalmopathy.

This clonotype was seen ten or more times. The chain combines TRBV28 with TRBJ2-5, with 10 positions matching TRBD2. The CDR3 is 17 amino acids. The germline V gene has CDR1 MDHEN and CDR2 SYDVKM. V dropped 6 bases and J dropped 5; count of bases not matched to a gene: 15. The CDR3 region has the DNA TGTGCCAGCAGGGGTGCTAGCGGGAGAGGGGGATGGGAGACCCAGTACTTC. This codes for CASRGASGRGGWETQYF.

This clonotype occurred many times. This chain links TRBV7-2 with TRBJ1-6; TRBD1 might be the D (6 bases). The CDR3 is 14 amino acids. Germline V CDR1 and CDR2: SGHTA, FQGNSA. Trimming pared 6 bases from V and 7 bases from J, leaving 13 bases between. The CDR3 loop reads CASRPGVSNSPLHF. CDR3 coding DNA: TGTGCCAGCAGACCAGGGGTGTCGAATTCACCCCTCCACTTT.

This clonotype appeared many times. Here the CDR3 DNA reads TGTGCCAGCAGTTTATCCCCCCACTCCTACGAGCAGTACTTC. The encoded protein is CASSLSPHSYEQYF. The V call is TRBV27, the J call TRBJ2-7; D is unclear. V dropped 0 bases and J dropped 0 bases, with 6 bases sitting between them. From germline, CDR1 is MNHEY and CDR2 SMNVEV (reference sequence). The CDR3 spans 14 residues.

This clonotype was recorded a few times. The chain joins TRBV5-4 to TRBJ2-1; 10 positions match TRBD2. Germline V gives CDR1 SGHNT, CDR2 YYREEE (reference sequence). V lost 5 bases, J lost 5 bases, and 7 bases stayed unmatched. The CDR3 extends over 15 amino acids. CDR3 nucleotide sequence: TGTGCCAGCAGTAAAACTAGCGGGGTAAACAATGAGCAGTTCTTC. Protein: CASSKTSGVNNEQFF.

This clonotype came up many times. The rearrangement links TRBV7-3 to TRBJ2-3; 7 nucleotides align to TRBD1. J lost 4 bases, V lost 7 bases, and 17 bases had no gene match. This CDR3 spans 17 amino acids. The V gene's germline CDR1 is SGHTA and CDR2 FQGTGA. The CDR3 DNA sequence: TGTGCCAGCACCCTAAGGGACAGCGAGTGGGTGGCAGATACGCAGTATTTT. As protein: CASTLRDSEWVADTQYF.

In this sample, this clonotype turned up many times. The J gene is TRBJ2-3, the V gene TRBV20-1, with 10 bases that match TRBD1. The CDR3 runs to 16 residues. The germline CDR1 and CDR2 sequences are DFQATT and SNEGSKA (reference sequence). Unmatched junction bases numbered 6, after V lost 0 bases and J lost 3 bases. This CDR3 reads CSARDKTGGGTDTQYF. DNA of the CDR3: TGCAGTGCTAGAGATAAGACAGGGGGCGGAACAGATACGCAGTATTTT.

A word on this clonotype: A much larger clone differs from this one at a single base, so this may be a read error. The chain is built from TRBV10-3 and TRBJ2-1; unclear D gene. The J call is doubtful: the DNA matches TRBJ2-7 better. Germline CDR1 ENHRY, CDR2 SYGVKD. CDR3 length: 17 residues. CDR3 protein: CAISESGIAPSYNEQYF. CDR3 coding DNA: TGTGCCATCAGTGAGTCCGGAATAGCCCCATCCTACAATGAGCAGTACTTC.

This clonotype was seen at least ten times. The chain recombines TRBV12-3 or TRBV12-4 with TRBJ2-2, with 8 bases lining up with TRBD1. This CDR3 is 15 amino acids long. The trim removed 5 bases at V and 4 bases at J, leaving 6 bases unmatched. The CDR3 protein is CASSPGGAGTGELFF. CDR3 DNA: TGTGCCAGCAGTCCAGGGGGCGCCGGCACCGGGGAGCTGTTTTTT.

This clonotype was counted ten times or more. The chain links TRBV18 to TRBJ2-3; D is unresolved. Germline CDR1 KGHSH, CDR2 LQKENI. V shed 6 bases and J shed 5 bases, with 9 bases lying between them. The length of the CDR3 is 12 residues. The CDR3, as DNA: TGTGCCAGCTCGCCAGACGGAGATACGCAGTATTTT. Translating gives CASSPDGDTQYF.

V usage is TRBV2 and J usage is TRBJ2-5; TRBD2 might be the D (6 bases). CDR1 SNHLY and CDR2 FYNNEI come from the germline V gene. V was cut by 7 bases and J by 5 bases, with 14 bases left in between. This CDR3 spans 13 amino acids. CDR3 bases: TGTGCCAGCAATCGGGGGTTCAGGGAGACCCAGTACTTC. Encoded protein: CASNRGFRETQYF.

This rearrangement joins TRBV9 to TRBJ2-1, with TRBD2 matching over 11 bases. Per the germline V gene, CDR1 is SGDLS and CDR2 is YYNGEE. CDR3 length: 16 amino acids. V gave up 2 bases and J gave up 7 bases; unmatched junction bases: 8. DNA for the CDR3: TGTGCCAGCAGCGTGACTAGCGGGACTATCGAGAATGAGCAGTTCTTC. Translated, it gives CASSVTSGTIENEQFF.

This rearrangement joins TRBV18 to TRBJ2-2; D is ambiguous. The CDR3 sequence is 14 residues long. The germline V gene has CDR1 KGHSH and CDR2 LQKENI. V shed 8 bases and J shed 3 bases, with 13 bases lying between them. As DNA, the CDR3 is TGTGCCAGCAGCGTCAGCAGATACACCGGGGAGCTGTTTTTT. Protein sequence: CASSVSRYTGELFF.

This clonotype appeared many times. The chain carries TRBV7-9 and TRBJ2-7; 8 bases fit TRBD1. The CDR3 covers 15 residues. The V gene's germline CDR1 is SEHNR and CDR2 FQNEAQ (reference sequence). The ends lost 1 base at V and 7 bases at J; junction bases unmatched: 9. CDR3 loop: CASSLVLDRVGEQYF. The DNA of the CDR3 is TGTGCCAGCAGCTTAGTGTTGGACAGGGTCGGGGAGCAGTACTTC.

This clonotype was observed at least ten times. V and J are TRBV2 and TRBJ2-3; D is ambiguous. Trimming took off 9 bases at V and 1 base at J, with 14 bases between the two ends. CDR1 and CDR2 (germline): SNHLY, FYNNEI. The CDR3 sequence is 14 residues long. The CDR3 bases are TGTGCCAGTCTTGTTTCGGTCGGCACAGATACGCAGTATTTT. This translates into CASLVSVGTDTQYF.

The sample holds many counts of this clonotype. The V call is TRBV28, the J call TRBJ2-3; no reliable D call. The CDR3 consists of 13 residues. CDR1 is MDHEN, CDR2 SYDVKM, per germline. V lost 6 bases to trimming and J lost 2 bases, with 9 bases between them. As DNA, the CDR3 is TGTGCCAGCAGGGGTCAGAACACAGATACGCAGTATTTT. This encodes CASRGQNTDTQYF.

This clonotype has ten or more counts. The rearrangement uses TRBV7-2 and TRBJ1-6; a weak D match, TRBD1 (6 bases). The CDR3 is 15 residues long. Per the germline V gene, CDR1 is SGHTA and CDR2 is FQGNSA. Trimming took 4 bases from V and 9 from J, leaving 16 bases between them. In DNA form, the CDR3 reads TGTGCCAGCAGCTCGGTCCGGGACATCGGTTCACCCCTCCACTTT. Translation: CASSSVRDIGSPLHF.

This clonotype was detected a few times. Sequence at one end of the junction differs from germline and may be a read error. This chain links TRBV7-8 with TRBJ1-5; D is perhaps TRBD1 (6 bases). CDR1 is SGHVS, CDR2 FQNEAQ, per germline. The CDR3 loop spans 16 amino acids. This CDR3 reads CASSLVGQFRNQPQHF. As DNA, the CDR3 is TGTGCCAGCAGTTTAGTAGGACAGTTTCGCAATCAGCCCCAGCATTTT. Based on the CDR3 plus reference TRBV7-8 and TRBJ1-5, the full variable domain is GAGVSQSPRYKVAKRGQDVALRCDPISGHVSLFWYQQALGQGPEFLTYFQNEAQLDKSGLPSDRFFAERPEGSVSTLKIQRTQQEDSAVYLCASSLVGQFRNQPQHFGDGTRLSIL.

This clonotype was seen at least ten times. The chain joins TRBV20-1 to TRBJ2-2; D is possibly TRBD2 (6 bases). The CDR3 covers 14 residues. Germline V lookup: CDR1 DFQATT, CDR2 SNEGSKA (reference sequence). The V end was cut by 0 bases, the J end by 7 bases, with 12 bases between. CDR3 loop: CSARDTLAVGELFF. As DNA, the CDR3 is TGCAGTGCTAGAGATACACTAGCCGTCGGGGAGCTGTTTTTT.

This clonotype showed up just a few times. This sequence joins TRBV7-2 and TRBJ2-3; TRBD2 matches 13 bases. The V gene's germline CDR1 is SGHTA and CDR2 FQGNSA. This CDR3 is 18 amino acids long. The ends lost 0 bases at V and 2 bases at J; junction bases unmatched: 5. The CDR3 nucleotides read TGTGCCAGCAGCTTAGCGCGTGGACTAGCGGGAGTCACAGATACGCAGTATTTT. Translated: CASSLARGLAGVTDTQYF.

This clonotype was seen repeatedly, ten times or more. The chain uses TRBV24-1 and TRBJ1-1; unclear D gene. The CDR3 loop spans 13 amino acids. Trimming took off 5 bases at V and 5 bases at J, with 11 bases between the two ends. Germline V gene lookup returns CDR1 KGHDR and CDR2 SFDVKD. The CDR3 region is CATSARGGTEAFF. CDR3 in DNA: TGTGCCACCAGTGCTCGGGGAGGGACTGAAGCTTTCTTT.

In the case of this clonotype: This may be a read error: a much more frequent sequence differs by one nucleotide. The chain uses TRBV6-2 or TRBV6-3 and TRBJ2-5, with 9 bases fitting TRBD1. This CDR3 comprises 12 residues. The V gene's germline CDR1 is MNHEY and CDR2 SVGEGT. After removal of 5 bases from V and 12 bases from J, the junction contained 7 bases not matched to a gene. Here the CDR3 reads CASSTGTGLEYF. As DNA, the CDR3 is TGTGCCAGCAGTACCGGGACAGGGTTGGAGTACTTC.

In this sample, this clonotype turned up many times. The rearrangement joins TRBV28 to TRBJ2-1; D is possibly TRBD2 (5 bases). The CDR3 contains 13 residues. The V gene's germline CDR1 is MDHEN and CDR2 SYDVKM. V shed 1 base and J shed 6 bases, with 7 bases lying between them. CDR3 DNA: TGTGCCAGCAGTTTATTTCGGGGCAATGAGCAGTTCTTC. The encoded protein is CASSLFRGNEQFF.

This clonotype was observed a few times. The rearrangement uses TRBV27 and TRBJ2-7; D is perhaps TRBD2 (6 bases). V shed 5 bases and J shed 3 bases, with 17 bases lying between them. This CDR3 has 15 amino acids. Germline CDR1 is MNHEY and CDR2 is SMNVEV (reference sequence). The CDR3 is CASSADRLVIYEQYF. DNA for the CDR3: TGTGCCAGCAGTGCCGACAGACTAGTGATCTACGAGCAGTACTTC.

This clonotype occurred a few times. A much larger clone lies a single base off, so this may be a read error. The CDR3 end shows no conserved phenylalanine or tryptophan, and so a read error is likely. The chain couples TRBV12-3 or TRBV12-4 to TRBJ2-7; D is unclear. V lost 5 bases, J lost 2 bases, and 7 bases lay in between. This CDR3 is built from 12 residues. In nucleotides, the CDR3 is TGTGCCAGCAGTGTTACAGCCTACGAGCAGTACTCC. The encoded protein is CASSVTAYEQYS.

This clonotype was seen repeatedly, ten times or more. The chain is built from TRBV7-2 and TRBJ2-7; D is ambiguous. The germline V gene has CDR1 SGHTA and CDR2 FQGNSA. The CDR3 consists of 12 residues. Between the trimmed V and J ends, which lost 4 bases and 6 bases, there was a span of 10 bases. CDR3 sequence: CASSSRTGEQYF. CDR3 nucleotide sequence: TGTGCCAGCAGCTCGCGGACGGGCGAGCAGTACTTC.

The chain employs TRBV29-1 and TRBJ2-1, with D perhaps matching TRBD1 (5 bases). Trimming cost V 3 bases and J 1 base, with 19 bases left between them. CDR1 and CDR2 from the germline V gene are SQVTM and ANQGSEA. CDR3 length equals 17 residues. The CDR3 DNA sequence: TGCAGCGTTGATCTCCTTGGGGCGGCAGGATCCTACAATGAGCAGTTCTTC. It is translated as CSVDLLGAAGSYNEQFF.